This passage covers 27 T cell receptor beta chains from one sample sequenced in a study of T cell changes during pregnancy in multiple sclerosis. Clones were sequenced by immunoSEQ multiplex PCR, and TCRdb holds only the in-frame ones, with some missing. The sample has 90,000 or so clones, approximately 90% seen once; the top ten hold around 1.8%. The sample in question was peripheral blood, obtained in the first trimester of pregnancy. These receptors were collected from a female donor in good health, enrolled as a control in a pregnancy study.

The V call is TRBV7-8, the J call TRBJ1-3; D might be TRBD1 (5 bases). The CDR3 length is 16 residues. The V and J ends lost 1 base and 2 bases respectively, with 12 bases between them. Germline V gene sequence: CDR1 SGHVS, CDR2 FQNEAQ. In DNA, the CDR3 is TGTGCCAGCAGCTTAGGAAGGGGAAAGGCTGGAAACACCATATATTTT. Residues: CASSLGRGKAGNTIYF.

This chain joins TRBV5-5 and TRBJ2-2, with D maybe TRBD1 (5 bases). This CDR3 is built from 14 residues. Trimming took off 7 bases at V and 0 bases at J, with 10 bases between the two ends. Per germline, CDR1 SGHKS and CDR2 YYEKEE (reference sequence). The DNA of the CDR3 is TGTGCCAGCGTAGACAGTCCGAACACCGGGGAGCTGTTTTTT. Translation: CASVDSPNTGELFF.

The V call is TRBV4-3, the J call TRBJ1-6, with 11 bases lining up with TRBD1. Germline CDR1 is LGHNA and CDR2 is YSLEER. With V trimmed by 4 bases and J by 7 bases, 3 bases remained unmatched. The CDR3 length is 15 residues. The CDR3 is CASSLDRGRNSPLHF. CDR3 nucleotides: TGCGCCAGCAGCCTGGACAGGGGGCGAAATTCACCCCTCCACTTT.

This chain joins TRBV9 and TRBJ2-5, with D possibly being TRBD2 (7 bases). CDR3 length: 16 residues. CDR1 and CDR2 from the germline V gene are SGDLS and YYNGEE. V lost 5 bases, J lost 5 bases, and 22 bases lay in between. The CDR3, as DNA: TGTGCCAGCAGTTTAGCCAGTAGGGGGGGGGCGGAGACCCAGTACTTC. Encoded protein: CASSLASRGGAETQYF.

V usage is TRBV29-1 and J usage is TRBJ1-2; 8 bases map to TRBD1. The CDR3 is made up of 13 amino acids. The V gene's germline CDR1 is SQVTM and CDR2 ANQGSEA. J lost 2 bases, V lost 7 bases, and 6 bases had no gene match. The CDR3 spells CSARTGLNYGYTF. For the CDR3, the DNA is TGCAGCGCCCGGACAGGGCTCAACTATGGCTACACCTTC.

This chain joins TRBV19 and TRBJ2-5; no reliable D call. The CDR3 is made up of 13 amino acids. With 0 bases removed from V and 3 bases from J, the gap between germline ends came to 5 bases. Per the germline V gene, CDR1 is LNHDA and CDR2 is SQIVND (reference sequence). Written as DNA, the CDR3 is TGTGCCAGTAGTATAGATCTTGAAGAGACCCAGTACTTC. Amino acids: CASSIDLEETQYF. Full variable domain (missing parts from reference TRBV19 and TRBJ2-5): DGGITQSPKYLFRKEGQNVTLSCEQNLNHDAMYWYRQDPGQGLRLIYYSQIVNDFQKGDIAEGYSVSREKKESFPLTVTSAQKNPTAFYLCASSIDLEETQYFGPGTRLLVL.

The chain combines TRBV27 with TRBJ2-2; TRBD2 matches 7 bases. Germline CDR1 reads MNHEY; CDR2 reads SMNVEV (reference sequence). V trimming: 6 bases; J trimming: 0 bases; junction bases outside the gene matches: 7. CDR3 length: 16 residues. The CDR3 DNA follows: TGTGCCAGCAGGGAGCGGGGTTATCCGAACACCGGGGAGCTGTTTTTT. It specifies CASRERGYPNTGELFF.

The sample holds one count of this clone. The genes are TRBV15 and TRBJ2-3; TRBD1 matches 9 bases. Germline V gene lookup returns CDR1 LNHNV and CDR2 YYDKDF (reference sequence). The CDR3 extends over 16 amino acids. Trimming removed 6 bases from V and 4 bases from J; junction bases left unmatched: 11. The CDR3 loop reads CATREPGTGLSDTQYF. For the CDR3, the DNA is TGTGCCACCAGGGAACCCGGGACAGGGTTGTCAGATACGCAGTATTTT.

The V gene is TRBV9, the J gene TRBJ1-2, with 9 bases fitting TRBD1. Per the germline V gene, CDR1 is SGDLS and CDR2 is YYNGEE. The CDR3 spans 16 residues. V trimming: 3 bases; J trimming: 6 bases; junction bases outside the gene matches: 12. CDR3 nucleotide sequence: TGTGCCAGCAGCGGACGGAGACAGGGGGAGGGCCATGGCTACACCTTC. It yields the protein CASSGRRQGEGHGYTF.

This sequence joins TRBV5-8 and TRBJ1-1; D ambiguous. V dropped 2 bases and J dropped 3 bases, with 8 bases sitting between them. The CDR3 loop spans 13 amino acids. Germline CDR1 reads SGHTS; CDR2 reads YDEGEE. The CDR3 DNA follows: TGTGCCAGCAGCTTTGGCGGCGACACTGAAGCTTTCTTT. It translates to CASSFGGDTEAFF.

The chain couples TRBV27 to TRBJ1-1; D is perhaps TRBD1 (5 bases). Deletions cut 2 bases from V and 1 base from J, with 17 bases between. Germline loops: CDR1 MNHEY, CDR2 SMNVEV (reference sequence). The CDR3 totals 17 residues. The CDR3 is CASSLEWGGVGNTEAFF. DNA of the CDR3: TGTGCCAGCAGTTTAGAATGGGGCGGGGTGGGGAACACTGAAGCTTTCTTT.

The J gene is TRBJ1-1, the V gene TRBV30; possibly TRBD1 for D (5 bases). The CDR3 has 13 amino acids. Germline lookup yields CDR1 GTSNPN and CDR2 SVGIG (reference sequence). The ends were cut back, 5 bases at V and 2 bases at J, with 12 bases in the middle. CDR3 region: CAWSAGPNTEAFF. The CDR3 region has the DNA TGTGCCTGGTCCGCGGGGCCAAACACTGAAGCTTTCTTT.

The sample holds one count of this clone. The CDR3 coding sequence is TGTGCCAGCAGCTCCCAGGGGCTAGGAACCGGGGAGCTGTTTTTT. Protein product: CASSSQGLGTGELFF. The genes are TRBV7-2 and TRBJ2-2; D perhaps matches TRBD1 (6 bases). Per germline, CDR1 SGHTA and CDR2 FQGNSA. V lost 4 bases and J lost 5, with 14 bases in between. This CDR3 has 15 residues. The variable domain in full, completed from reference TRBV7-2 and TRBJ2-2, reads GAGVSQSPSNKVTEKGKDVELRCDPISGHTALYWYRQSLGQGLEFLIYFQGNSAPDKSGLPSDRFSAERTGGSVSTLTIQRTQQEDSAVYLCASSSQGLGTGELFFGEGSRLTVL.

This chain joins TRBV28 and TRBJ1-5, with D tentatively TRBD1 (5 bases). In germline, CDR1 is MDHEN, CDR2 SYDVKM. Trimming cost V 1 base and J 10 bases, with 8 bases left between them. The CDR3 length is 12 residues. The CDR3 DNA reads TGTGCCAGCAGTTTATTTACAGGCCCCCAGCATTTT. Translated: CASSLFTGPQHF.

The rearrangement links TRBV9 to TRBJ1-1, with TRBD1 as a possible D gene (6 bases). The CDR3 has 14 amino acids. Germline assignment: CDR1 SGDLS and CDR2 YYNGEE. Trimming took off 6 bases at V and 1 base at J, with 13 bases between the two ends. CDR3 residues: CASTKGQKNTEAFF. CDR3 in DNA: TGTGCCAGCACCAAAGGACAGAAGAACACTGAAGCTTTCTTT.

This clone qualifies as medium-sized. The genes are TRBV7-2 and TRBJ1-2, with a weak D call TRBD1 (5 bases). This CDR3 has 14 amino acids. Germline V lookup: CDR1 SGHTA, CDR2 FQGNSA. Trimming stripped 2 bases from V and 3 bases from J, with 10 bases between. The CDR3 sequence is CASSLISGDYGYTF. CDR3 bases: TGTGCCAGCAGCTTAATCTCGGGGGACTATGGCTACACCTTC.

The V gene is TRBV4-2, the J gene TRBJ1-1; tentatively, D is TRBD1 (5 bases). Deletions cut 1 base from V and 4 bases from J, with 13 bases between. Germline CDR1 LGHNA, CDR2 YNFKEQ. The CDR3 has 15 residues. CDR3 region: CASSQAGTGGTEAFF. In DNA, the CDR3 is TGTGCCAGCAGCCAAGCCGGGACTGGGGGCACTGAAGCTTTCTTT.

This chain links TRBV4-3 with TRBJ2-3, with D hard to call. Trimming stripped 0 bases from V and 4 bases from J, with 8 bases between. CDR3 length: 14 residues. The germline V gene encodes CDR1 LGHNA and CDR2 YSLEER. CDR3 in DNA: TGCGCCAGCAGCCAAGAAAGCGCGGCAGATACGCAGTATTTT. Protein sequence: CASSQESAADTQYF.

The rearrangement links TRBV10-1 to TRBJ2-5; 8 bases are shared with TRBD1. J was trimmed by 6 bases and V by 8 bases; bases with no gene match: 20. The CDR3 has 17 residues. CDR1 and CDR2 (germline): WNHNN, SYGVQD (reference sequence). The CDR3 loop is CASERDPLDRVFQTQYF. The CDR3 coding sequence is TGCGCCAGCGAACGCGATCCCCTGGACAGGGTCTTCCAGACCCAGTACTTC.

This chain uses TRBV11-3 with TRBJ2-7; 7 nucleotides agree with TRBD2. CDR1 is SGHNT, CDR2 YENEEA, per germline. The V segment lost 5 bases and the J segment 1 base; nucleotides outside the gene matches: 11. The CDR3 runs 16 residues. The CDR3, as DNA: TGTGCCAGCAGCCCGTGGGAACGGGGGGATTCCTACGAGCAGTACTTC. Protein: CASSPWERGDSYEQYF.

This chain connects TRBV15 to TRBJ2-7; D remains ambiguous. The V gene lost 4 bases and the J gene lost 7 bases, with 8 bases spanning the gap. Germline CDR1 is LNHNV and CDR2 is YYDKDF (reference sequence). The CDR3 runs to 11 residues. CDR3 DNA sequence: TGTGCCACCAGCAATGCGAGAGAGCAGTACTTC. It encodes CATSNAREQYF.

The rearrangement links TRBV20-1 to TRBJ2-5; D remains ambiguous. Germline assignment: CDR1 DFQATT and CDR2 SNEGSKA (reference sequence). The CDR3 spans 11 residues. The V gene lost 5 bases and the J gene lost 5 bases, with 9 bases spanning the gap. CDR3 sequence reads: CSAALSETQYF. The CDR3 bases are TGCAGTGCTGCGCTATCGGAGACCCAGTACTTC.

This chain uses TRBV28 with TRBJ1-1, with no clear D. Germline V gives CDR1 MDHEN, CDR2 SYDVKM. V shed 9 bases and J shed 1 base, with 9 bases lying between them. The CDR3 is 12 residues long. The CDR3 DNA sequence: TGTGCCAGTTTGGGCTCGAACACTGAAGCTTTCTTT. Translating it yields CASLGSNTEAFF.

The chain is built from TRBV7-9 and TRBJ2-7, with TRBD1 as a possible D gene (5 bases). Trimming shortened V by 5 bases and J by 3 bases, and 11 bases separated the two germline ends. The CDR3 sequence is 13 residues long. Germline V gene data show CDR1 as SEHNR and CDR2 as FQNEAQ (reference sequence). The CDR3, as DNA: TGTGCCAGCAGCGCCCCCAGGGACTACGAGCAGTACTTC. It encodes CASSAPRDYEQYF. The full variable domain, completed using reference TRBV7-9 and TRBJ2-7, is DTGVSQNPRHKITKRGQNVTFRCDPISEHNRLYWYRQTLGQGPEFLTYFQNEAQLEKSRLLSDRFSAERPKGSFSTLEIQRTEQGDSAMYLCASSAPRDYEQYFGPGTRLTVT.

The J gene is TRBJ2-5, the V gene TRBV7-9, with a weak D call TRBD1 (7 bases). Germline assignment: CDR1 SEHNR and CDR2 FQNEAQ (reference sequence). The CDR3 is 15 residues long. V gave up 2 bases and J gave up 2 bases, with 12 bases separating them. The CDR3 protein is CASSLSRGRQETQYF. CDR3 in DNA: TGTGCCAGCAGCTTAAGCAGGGGGAGGCAAGAGACCCAGTACTTC.

V is TRBV5-4 and J is TRBJ2-5; 8 nucleotides agree with TRBD2. The CDR3 runs to 17 residues. Germline values: CDR1 SGHNT, CDR2 YYREEE (reference sequence). Trimming took 4 bases from V and 3 from J; bases not matched to a gene: 14. The CDR3 reads CASSLPLGGGLEETQYF. In nucleotides, the CDR3 is TGTGCCAGCAGCCTCCCTCTGGGCGGGGGGTTGGAAGAGACCCAGTACTTC.

The CDR3 DNA is TGTGCCAGCAGTAAAATCGGACAGGGTGGGTACGAGCAGTACTTC. Translation gives CASSKIGQGGYEQYF. The chain has TRBV7-2 and TRBJ2-7, with TRBD1 matching over 8 bases. J gave up 4 bases and V 6 bases, and 11 bases lay outside the gene matches. This CDR3 region has 15 residues. Germline V gene lookup returns CDR1 SGHTA and CDR2 FQGNSA.